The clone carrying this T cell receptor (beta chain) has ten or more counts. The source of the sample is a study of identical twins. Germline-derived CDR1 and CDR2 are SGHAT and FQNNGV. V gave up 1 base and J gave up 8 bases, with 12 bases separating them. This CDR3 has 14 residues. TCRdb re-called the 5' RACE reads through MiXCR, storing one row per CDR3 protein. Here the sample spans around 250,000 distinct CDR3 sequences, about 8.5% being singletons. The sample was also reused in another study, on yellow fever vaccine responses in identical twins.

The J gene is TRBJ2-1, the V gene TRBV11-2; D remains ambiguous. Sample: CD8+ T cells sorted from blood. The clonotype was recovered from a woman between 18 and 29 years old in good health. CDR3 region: CASSLGFDGDEQFF. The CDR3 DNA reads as TGTGCCAGCAGCTTAGGTTTTGACGGTGATGAGCAGTTCTTC. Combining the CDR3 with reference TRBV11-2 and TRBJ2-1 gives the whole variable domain EAGVAQSPRYKIIEKRQSVAFWCNPISGHATLYWYQQILGQGPKLLIQFQNNGVVDDSQLPKDRFSAERLKGVDSTLKIQPAKLEDSAVYLCASSLGFDGDEQFFGPGTRLTVL.